This TCR beta chain was sequenced for a study of siplizumab effects on memory and regulatory T cells. General observations from the study: Roughly 80-97% of proliferating CD4+ or CD8+ clones lacked an assignable naive or memory phenotype. Mappable alloreactive CD4+ clones averaged 68.8% Treg-derived with siplizumab versus approximately 25% in controls. Suppression by proliferating Tregs derived from siplizumab cultures was not verified.

A note on this clone: Its target is unknown.

Each sample yielded about 10^5 assayed TCR templates. Measured with immunoSEQ multiplex PCR; TCRdb has only the in-frame clones, and not every one. Counted here are around 86,000 clones, around 94% occurring once; the ten biggest clones make up over 0.25%. The CDR3 loop spans 15 amino acids. V lost 6 bases and J lost 6, with 17 bases in between. CDR1 is LNHDA, CDR2 SQIVND, per germline (reference sequence). The chain combines TRBV19 with TRBJ2-2, with D uncertain. Sequencing was carried out using non-Treg CD4+ T cells sorted from blood. The source of this sequence is a human donor in good health. The CDR3 nucleotides are TGTGCCAGTAGACCCGGAGCCCGGACGGCCGGGGAGCTGTTTTTT. Amino acid sequence: CASRPGARTAGELFF.